Below, 29 T cell receptor beta chains from the same sample are listed, as sequenced in a study of cytomegalovirus exposure and HLA in healthy donors. PCR amplification relied on 60 Vbeta primers (plus 13 Jbeta primers). Produced via immunoSEQ multiplex PCR; TCRdb's table is partial and in-frame only. The table has about 150,000 clones, 79% seen once. What was sequenced was PBMCs. The source of these receptors is a woman in her thirties or forties in good health and CMV-seropositive.

This clone was seen just once. The rearrangement joins TRBV10-2 to TRBJ2-3; TRBD1 agrees at 8 bases. This CDR3 is 16 amino acids long. Losses at the gene ends were 4 bases for V and 6 bases for J; bases not matched to a gene: 12. CDR1 and CDR2 from the germline V gene are WSHSY and SAAADI. CDR3 bases: TGCGCCAGCAGTGGCCTCAGGGGGCTAGAGGGGGATACGCAGTATTTT. It encodes CASSGLRGLEGDTQYF.

The chain links TRBV6-5 to TRBJ2-1; the match to TRBD1 covers 8 bases. V shed 6 bases and J 5 bases; nucleotides not matched to a gene: 6. CDR3 size: 14 residues. In germline, CDR1 is MNHEY, CDR2 SVGAGI. This CDR3 is CASSPMDRDNEQFF. CDR3 sequence (DNA): TGTGCCAGCAGCCCTATGGACAGGGACAATGAGCAGTTCTTC.

This clone was counted a few times. The genes are TRBV5-1 and TRBJ2-7; TRBD1 aligns across 11 bases. J was trimmed by 4 bases and V by 6 bases; bases with no gene match: 6. Germline V gene sequence: CDR1 SGHRS, CDR2 YFSETQ. The CDR3 has 14 residues. CDR3 sequence: CASIRDRGSYEQYF. The CDR3 nucleotides read TGCGCCAGCATCCGGGACAGGGGGAGTTACGAGCAGTACTTC.

The chain has TRBV10-3 and TRBJ1-1; D not certain. The CDR3 contains 15 residues. The V and J ends lost 0 bases and 1 base respectively, with 9 bases between them. From germline, CDR1 is ENHRY and CDR2 SYGVKD. This chain's CDR3 is CAISESIVRNTEAFF. CDR3 sequence (DNA): TGTGCCATCAGTGAGTCGATAGTGAGGAACACTGAAGCTTTCTTT.

V usage is TRBV5-1 and J usage is TRBJ2-7; 9 bases fit TRBD1. The CDR3 runs to 16 residues. V gave up 5 bases and J gave up 6 bases; unmatched junction bases: 15. CDR1 is SGHRS, CDR2 YFSETQ, per germline. CDR3 region: CASRVGLGQGLTEQYF. DNA of the CDR3: TGCGCCAGCAGGGTTGGACTGGGACAGGGTCTAACCGAGCAGTACTTC.

This clone was counted a few times. The chain employs TRBV7-9 and TRBJ2-1; D is uncertain. Trimming shortened V by 4 bases and J by 7 bases, and 14 bases separated the two germline ends. CDR3 size: 14 residues. CDR1 SEHNR and CDR2 FQNEAQ come from the germline V gene (reference sequence). The CDR3 sequence is CASSSIARSNEQFF. CDR3 coding DNA: TGTGCCAGCAGCTCCATAGCCCGATCGAATGAGCAGTTCTTC.

A note on this clone: The same CDR3 arises from other DNA sequences in this sample as well. The J gene is TRBJ1-2, the V gene TRBV28; 8 bases line up with TRBD1. This CDR3 has 12 amino acids. Germline V gene lookup returns CDR1 MDHEN and CDR2 SYDVKM. Germline trimming cut 6 bases from V and 11 bases from J; bases unmatched to any gene: 8. The CDR3 here is CASSDRGRGYTF. The CDR3 bases are TGTGCCAGCAGCGACAGGGGCAGGGGGTACACCTTC.

For this clone: Other DNA sequences from this sample encode an identical CDR3 as well. This chain uses TRBV5-1 with TRBJ2-3, with D unclear. V lost 0 bases and J 2 bases, leaving 7 bases between the germline ends. CDR1 and CDR2 from the germline V gene are SGHRS and YFSETQ. This CDR3 comprises 14 residues. In DNA form, the CDR3 reads TGCGCCAGCAGCTTGGGGCAGAACACAGATACGCAGTATTTT. Amino acid sequence: CASSLGQNTDTQYF.

V is TRBV28 and J is TRBJ1-6; the match to TRBD1 covers 7 bases. The CDR3 has 15 residues. The V segment lost 6 bases and the J segment 10 bases; nucleotides outside the gene matches: 12. Looked up from germline, CDR1 is MDHEN and CDR2 is SYDVKM. The CDR3 here is CASRLTGFWVSPLHF. DNA for the CDR3: TGTGCCAGCAGGCTGACAGGGTTCTGGGTCTCACCCCTCCACTTT. The whole variable domain, remainder taken from reference TRBV28 and TRBJ1-6, is DVKVTQSSRYLVKRTGEKVFLECVQDMDHENMFWYRQDPGLGLRLIYFSYDVKMKEKGDIPEGYSVSREKKERFSLILESASTNQTSMYLCASRLTGFWVSPLHFGNGTRLTVT.

The chain employs TRBV4-1 and TRBJ2-5; 10 nucleotides align to TRBD2. The CDR3 consists of 17 residues. Germline values: CDR1 MGHRA, CDR2 YSYEKL. V was pared by 4 bases and J by 3 bases, with 11 bases of the junction left unmatched. Here the CDR3 DNA reads TGCGCCAGCAGCCCCTTCTGGCTCCTAGCGGGAGAAGAGACCCAGTACTTC. Protein: CASSPFWLLAGEETQYF.

This rearrangement joins TRBV6-1 to TRBJ1-2; D is uncertain. Trimming left V 6 bases short and J 9 bases short, with 17 bases between. Germline loops: CDR1 MNHNS, CDR2 SASEGT. There are 13 residues in the CDR3. The CDR3 bases are TGTGCCAGCAGGACCTTGATGAGGGTCAGCTACACCTTC. Amino acids: CASRTLMRVSYTF.

The chain has TRBV6-1 and TRBJ2-3; 9 bases are a match to TRBD1. The CDR3 has 16 amino acids. Germline assignment: CDR1 MNHNS and CDR2 SASEGT. V lost 3 bases, J lost 7 bases, and 11 bases stayed unmatched. For the CDR3, the DNA is TGTGCCAGCAGTGATTTGACAGGACAGGGGCGGAATACGCAGTATTTT. Residues: CASSDLTGQGRNTQYF.

The chain has TRBV6-5 and TRBJ1-6, with a possible D match to TRBD1 (6 bases). The CDR3 runs 14 residues. Germline CDR1 is MNHEY and CDR2 is SVGAGI. The ends were cut back, 4 bases at V and 10 bases at J, with 14 bases in the middle. As DNA, the CDR3 is TGTGCCAGCAGTTCTGTGGGGGCCGGATCACCCCTCCACTTT. Its translation is CASSSVGAGSPLHF.

V is TRBV5-4 and J is TRBJ2-3; possibly TRBD1 for D (5 bases). The CDR3 runs 13 residues. V was shortened by 4 bases and J by 6 bases, with 12 bases between the two germline ends. Germline CDR1 SGHNT, CDR2 YYREEE (reference sequence). CDR3 sequence: CASSIQGSDTQYF. For the CDR3, the DNA is TGTGCCAGCAGCATCCAGGGATCGGATACGCAGTATTTT.

This sequence joins TRBV11-2 and TRBJ1-1; D not certain. CDR3 size: 15 residues. The V gene lost 1 base and the J gene lost 1 base, with 10 bases spanning the gap. CDR1 and CDR2 (germline): SGHAT, FQNNGV. DNA for the CDR3: TGTGCCAGCAGCTTAGGGTTCGCGGGGAACACTGAAGCTTTCTTT. This encodes CASSLGFAGNTEAFF.

CDR3 bases: TGTGCCAGCAGCTTAGGACTAGCGGGGGGGCTAGGTGAGCAGTTCTTC. Translated: CASSLGLAGGLGEQFF. This chain connects TRBV7-6 to TRBJ2-1, with TRBD2 matching over 14 bases. From germline, CDR1 is SGHVS and CDR2 FNYEAQ. V lost 1 base, J lost 9 bases, and 5 bases stayed unmatched. The CDR3 is made up of 16 amino acids.

V and J are TRBV7-6 and TRBJ1-6, with 9 bases that match TRBD1. The junction had 5 bases not matched to a gene; V was cut back by 1 base and J by 7 bases. The CDR3 covers 16 residues. Germline-derived CDR1 and CDR2 are SGHVS and FNYEAQ. The CDR3 bases are TGTGCCAGCAGCTTAGACAGGGGGCGAGGAAATTCACCCCTCCACTTT. Translating it yields CASSLDRGRGNSPLHF.

This clone was counted only a few times. The V call is TRBV7-2, the J call TRBJ1-5, with 10 bases matching TRBD1. CDR3 length equals 15 residues. The germline gives CDR1 SGHTA, CDR2 FQGNSA. V dropped 3 bases and J dropped 6; count of bases not matched to a gene: 5. CDR3 bases: TGTGCCAGCAGCTTTAGGACAGGGGGAGTTCAGCCCCAGCATTTT. Encoded protein: CASSFRTGGVQPQHF.

The chain uses TRBV2 and TRBJ2-7; TRBD1 might be the D (6 bases). Germline values: CDR1 SNHLY, CDR2 FYNNEI. V lost 1 base to trimming and J lost 4 bases, with 11 bases between them. The length of the CDR3 is 14 residues. CDR3 in DNA: TGTGCCAGCAGTGAAGTATTACAGGGATACGAGCAGTACTTC. Its translation is CASSEVLQGYEQYF.

The chain employs TRBV2 and TRBJ2-5; a weak D match, TRBD2 (6 bases). The CDR3 totals 13 residues. V shed 3 bases and J shed 5 bases, with 10 bases lying between them. Germline CDR1 is SNHLY and CDR2 is FYNNEI. For the CDR3, the DNA is TGTGCCAGCAGTGAGGGGGGAGCGGAGACCCAGTACTTC. Its translation: CASSEGGAETQYF.

The rearrangement uses TRBV7-3 and TRBJ2-5, with a possible D match to TRBD2 (6 bases). Germline lookup yields CDR1 SGHTA and CDR2 FQGTGA. V was shortened by 5 bases and J by 2 bases, with 9 bases between the two germline ends. This CDR3 comprises 13 residues. The DNA of the CDR3 is TGTGCCAGCAGCCTCGGGGGACAAGAGACCCAGTACTTC. This codes for CASSLGGQETQYF.

CDR3 in amino acids: CASIPSDRGAEAFF. In nucleotides, the CDR3 is TGTGCCAGCATCCCATCAGACAGGGGGGCTGAAGCTTTCTTT. The genes are TRBV6-6 and TRBJ1-1; 9 bases align to TRBD1. The CDR3 spans 14 residues. Trimming at V came to 7 bases and at J to 6 bases, leaving 9 bases not matched to a gene. CDR1 is MNHNY, CDR2 SVGAGI, per germline (reference sequence).

The chain uses TRBV18 and TRBJ2-1, with a weak D call TRBD2 (5 bases). The CDR3 sequence is 16 residues long. Trimming removed 6 bases from V and 0 bases from J, with 15 bases in between. Germline V gene sequence: CDR1 KGHSH, CDR2 LQKENI. The CDR3, as DNA: TGTGCCAGCTCCTCCCGGACTGTTAGCTCCTACAATGAGCAGTTCTTC. Protein: CASSSRTVSSYNEQFF.

V and J are TRBV11-2 and TRBJ2-7; tentative D call: TRBD1 (6 bases). The CDR3 has 15 amino acids. Germline CDR1 is SGHAT and CDR2 is FQNNGV. V lost 2 bases and J lost 8, with 19 bases in between. Written as DNA, the CDR3 is TGTGCCAGCAGCTTACGGACAGACCCCCTATCCAAGCAGTACTTC. It is translated as CASSLRTDPLSKQYF.

This chain uses TRBV5-6 with TRBJ2-2, with unresolved D. With 0 bases removed from V and 4 bases from J, the gap between germline ends came to 7 bases. Per the germline V gene, CDR1 is SGHDT and CDR2 is YYEEEE. This CDR3 spans 14 amino acids. The CDR3 region is CASSLGHLTGELFF. The DNA of the CDR3 is TGTGCCAGCAGCTTGGGACATCTCACCGGGGAGCTGTTTTTT.

In DNA form, the CDR3 reads TGTGCCAGCAGTGGCGGTGGGACACGGAGGACCGAAAAACTGTTTTTT. This gives the protein CASSGGGTRRTEKLFF. The chain links TRBV2 to TRBJ1-4; possible D gene TRBD1, 6 bases. With 4 bases removed from V and 8 bases from J, the gap between germline ends came to 20 bases. The V gene's germline CDR1 is SNHLY and CDR2 FYNNEI. This CDR3 spans 16 amino acids.

The V and J genes are TRBV28 and TRBJ1-5, with TRBD1 matching over 9 bases. Trimming at V came to 6 bases and at J to 1 base, leaving 4 bases not matched to a gene. In germline, CDR1 is MDHEN, CDR2 SYDVKM. The CDR3 runs 15 residues. The CDR3 nucleotides are TGTGCCAGCAGAGCCGGGACAGGGAGCAATCAGCCCCAGCATTTT. Translating it yields CASRAGTGSNQPQHF.

J is TRBJ1-4 and V is TRBV11-2; D gene unclear. Per the germline V gene, CDR1 is SGHAT and CDR2 is FQNNGV. The CDR3 extends over 14 amino acids. V lost 1 base, J lost 5 bases, and 8 bases lay in between. CDR3 nucleotide sequence: TGTGCCAGCAGCTTAGCCCCGAGAAATGAAAAACTGTTTTTT. Protein sequence: CASSLAPRNEKLFF.

A note on this clone: One junction end disagrees with the germline gene, perhaps due to a read error. This chain joins TRBV7-9 and TRBJ1-1; no clear D gene. This CDR3 spans 18 amino acids. Per the germline V gene, CDR1 is SEHNR and CDR2 is FQNEAQ (reference sequence). The chain's CDR3 is CSSSLGNWALTQYTEAFF. Here the CDR3 DNA reads TGTTCCAGCAGCTTAGGTAATTGGGCCTTAACCCAATACACTGAAGCTTTCTTT.